One and the same sample provided the 11 T cell receptor beta chains below, sequenced in a study of blood T cells in healthy people across ages. Together with a sample-barcoded 5' primer, a J-beta primer mix was included in a second PCR lasting about 7 to 12 cycles. TCRdb analysed the 5' RACE reads with MiXCR anew, one entry per CDR3 protein. In the table there are roughly 500,000 distinct CDR3 sequences, roughly 29% of which are singletons. Sequencing was carried out using blood. The source is a woman in her seventies in good health.

This clonotype was counted between two and nine times. This chain joins TRBV12-3 or TRBV12-4 and TRBJ2-6; D is unclear. Trimming pared 2 bases from V and 2 bases from J, leaving 16 bases between. The CDR3 consists of 18 residues. In DNA, the CDR3 is TGTGCCAGCAGTTTACGTCTCACCGAATCCCCTGGGGCCAACGTCCTGACTTTC. Protein sequence: CASSLRLTESPGANVLTF.

The chain joins TRBV5-1 to TRBJ1-4; D gene unclear. V lost 4 bases and J lost 0, with 7 bases in between. This CDR3 has 14 residues. Germline values: CDR1 SGHRS, CDR2 YFSETQ. CDR3 nucleotides: TGCGCCAGCAGCCCACAGACAACTAATGAAAAACTGTTTTTT. It specifies CASSPQTTNEKLFF.

The rearrangement uses TRBV12-5 and TRBJ1-2; 8 positions agree with TRBD1. Germline V gene lookup returns CDR1 LGHNT and CDR2 FRNRAP. This CDR3 has 14 amino acids. The J segment lost 7 bases and the V segment lost 7 bases, leaving 11 bases of the junction unmatched. Written as DNA, the CDR3 is TGTGCTAGTGCCCCGACACAGGGGGGGGGTGGCTACACCTTC. Translation gives CASAPTQGGGGYTF.

Of note for this clonotype: The junction does not match germline at one end; this may be a read error. The rearrangement uses TRBV7-7 and TRBJ2-5; D is undetermined. Germline-derived CDR1 and CDR2 are SSHAT and FNYEAQ (reference sequence). The CDR3 covers 13 residues. This CDR3 is CASSLIKEETQYF. The CDR3 DNA sequence: TGTGCTAGCAGCTTGATAAAGGAGGAGACCCAGTACTTC.

This clonotype has more than one count but fewer than ten. The V gene is TRBV12-3 or TRBV12-4, the J gene TRBJ2-6, with TRBD1 identical over 10 bases. Germline trimming cut 4 bases from V and 4 bases from J; bases unmatched to any gene: 10. This CDR3 has 18 residues. CDR3 DNA: TGTGCCAGCAGTTCTGACAGGGGGCGATTTTCGGGGGCCAACGTCCTGACTTTC. Protein product: CASSSDRGRFSGANVLTF.

This CDR3 reads CASSSVLGQGGLGTEAFF. CDR3 coding DNA: TGCGCCAGCAGCTCCGTACTGGGACAGGGAGGTTTAGGGACTGAAGCTTTCTTT. This rearrangement joins TRBV5-1 to TRBJ1-1; the match to TRBD1 covers 9 bases. Germline lookup yields CDR1 SGHRS and CDR2 YFSETQ. V lost 3 bases, J lost 5 bases, and 17 bases stayed unmatched. The CDR3 has 18 amino acids.

This clonotype was counted between two and nine times. With a much larger clone just one base away, this may be a read error. This chain connects TRBV11-2 to TRBJ2-5; D ambiguous. Germline V gene sequence: CDR1 SGHAT, CDR2 FQNNGV. This CDR3 is built from 11 residues. Here the CDR3 reads CASRAGEAQYF. CDR3 bases: TGTGCCAGCCGAGCTGGAGAGGCCCAGTACTTC.

The chain joins TRBV29-1 to TRBJ2-1, with no clear D. The end of the DNA aligns better with TRBJ2-5, so the J call may be wrong. Germline assignment: CDR1 SQVTM and CDR2 ANQGSEA. This CDR3 is built from 10 residues. The CDR3 sequence is CSVVEWTQYF. CDR3 in DNA: TGCAGCGTTGTTGAGTGGACCCAGTACTTC.

This chain uses TRBV4-2 with TRBJ2-5, with 10 bases matching TRBD2. The length of the CDR3 is 18 residues. V gave up 0 bases and J gave up 5 bases; unmatched junction bases: 12. The V gene's germline CDR1 is LGHNA and CDR2 YNFKEQ. The CDR3 DNA follows: TGTGCCAGCAGCCAAGAGATTAGCGGGGGGTCCTTGGTGGAGACCCAGTACTTC. Its protein product is CASSQEISGGSLVETQYF.

This chain uses TRBV5-1 with TRBJ2-7; D remains ambiguous. Germline V gene sequence: CDR1 SGHRS, CDR2 YFSETQ. Trimming left V 4 bases short and J 2 bases short, with 13 bases between. CDR3 length equals 14 residues. The CDR3 coding sequence is TGCGCCAGCAGCGACCAACCGGGCCCCTACGAGCAGTACTTC. As protein: CASSDQPGPYEQYF. The complete variable domain, with remaining parts taken from reference TRBV5-1 and TRBJ2-7, reads KAGVTQTPRYLIKTRGQQVTLSCSPISGHRSVSWYQQTPGQGLQFLFEYFSETQRNKGNFPGRFSGRQFSNSRSEMNVSTLELGDSALYLCASSDQPGPYEQYFGPGTRLTVT.

V is TRBV6-2 or TRBV6-3 and J is TRBJ2-5; 7 bases are shared with TRBD1. The germline CDR1 and CDR2 sequences are MNHEY and SVGEGT. V dropped 7 bases and J dropped 11; count of bases not matched to a gene: 22. This CDR3 contains 16 residues. CDR3 nucleotide sequence: TGTGCCAGCACATGGTCCCAAAAGACAGGGTACAATGAGCAGTACTTC. Translation gives CASTWSQKTGYNEQYF.